A selection of T cell receptor beta chains follows, all from one sample in a study of blood T cell repertoires in COVID-19. Sequenced by immunoSEQ multiplex PCR; TCRdb stores in-frame clones only, minus some. Here the sample spans 140,000 to 150,000 clones, roughly nine tenths being singletons. Sequencing was done on a sample of PBMCs or T cells enriched from blood (not recorded which). The receptors come from a woman aged 40 to 49 who had been exposed to COVID-19. Each CDR3 is given with its conserved first and last residue. The D gene is left open where the match is weak. Clone size, where shown, is once, few, many, or a class for clones that have expanded.

d_call,v_call,clone_size,j_call,cdr3_aa,cdr3_nt
NA,TRBV27,NA,TRBJ2-2,CASSLGRGSGELFF,TGTGCCAGCAGTTTAGGTCGTGGGAGCGGGGAGCTGTTTTTT
TRBD1,TRBV12-5,NA,TRBJ2-1,CASGGTGGHYNEQFF,TGTGCTAGTGGGGGGACAGGGGGCCACTACAATGAGCAGTTCTTC
NA,TRBV19,NA,TRBJ2-7,CASSRERDYEQYF,TGTGCCAGTAGTAGAGAGAGAGACTACGAGCAGTACTTC
TRBD1,TRBV28,NA,TRBJ1-1,CASSFDLTGRTEAFF,TGTGCCAGCAGTTTTGATTTGACAGGGCGCACTGAAGCTTTCTTT
NA,TRBV28,NA,TRBJ2-7,CASIRREKNEQYF,TGTGCCAGCATCCGACGGGAGAAAAACGAGCAGTACTTC
TRBD1,TRBV7-2,NA,TRBJ1-4,CASSSTRQGELFF,TGTGCCAGCAGTTCTACCCGACAGGGTGAACTGTTTTTT
NA,TRBV7-6,few,TRBJ1-1,CASSLDRGNTEAFF,TGTGCCAGCAGCTTAGATAGGGGGAACACTGAAGCTTTCTTT
NA,TRBV6-2/TRBV6-3,once,TRBJ1-5,CASSYSNSNQPQHF,TGTGCCAGCAGTTACAGCAATAGCAATCAGCCCCAGCATTTT
TRBD1,TRBV28,NA,TRBJ2-7,CASTSGTAISYEQYF,TGTGCCAGCACTTCGGGGACAGCGATCTCCTACGAGCAGTACTTC
NA,TRBV4-1,NA,TRBJ2-7,CASSQDPMGRYYEQYF,TGCGCCAGCAGCCAAGATCCGATGGGCCGATACTACGAGCAGTACTTC
TRBD1,TRBV28,NA,TRBJ1-4,CASSRQGNHEKLFF,TGTGCCAGCAGTCGACAGGGGAATCACGAAAAACTGTTTTTT
NA,TRBV12-5,once,TRBJ1-2,CASGPPGAPNYGYTF,TGTGCTAGTGGCCCTCCTGGTGCGCCTAACTATGGCTACACCTTC
TRBD1,TRBV7-9,NA,TRBJ1-1,CASSFTGASTEAFF,TGTGCCAGCAGCTTCACAGGGGCTTCCACTGAAGCTTTCTTT
TRBD1,TRBV27,NA,TRBJ1-5,CASSTSQGRQPQHF,TGTGCCAGCAGTACCTCACAGGGGCGACAGCCCCAGCATTTT
NA,TRBV4-3,few,TRBJ2-7,CASSQVSGQSSYEQYF,TGCGCCAGCAGCCAAGTATCTGGGCAAAGCTCCTACGAGCAGTACTTC
TRBD1,TRBV4-3,NA,TRBJ2-7,CASSLGTGGNEQYF,TGCGCCAGCAGCCTGGGGACAGGGGGTAACGAGCAGTACTTC
TRBD1,TRBV19,NA,TRBJ1-2,CASSIGQGTFGSYTF,TGTGCCAGTAGTATAGGACAGGGGACATTCGGGAGCTACACCTTC
NA,TRBV2,NA,TRBJ1-2,CASRSRGGYGYTF,TGTGCCAGCAGGTCCAGGGGTGGCTATGGCTACACCTTC
TRBD2,TRBV18,NA,TRBJ2-3,CASSMTSGVGTDTQYF,TGTGCCAGCTCAATGACTAGCGGGGTGGGAACAGATACGCAGTATTTT
NA,TRBV5-6,NA,TRBJ2-7,CASSAGEGTYEQYF,TGTGCCAGCAGCGCAGGGGAGGGGACCTACGAGCAGTACTTC
TRBD1,TRBV10-3,NA,TRBJ2-7,CAISEGQGASYEQYF,TGTGCCATCAGTGAAGGCCAGGGGGCGTCCTACGAGCAGTACTTC
TRBD2,TRBV19,NA,TRBJ2-7,CASSWSSGSYEQYF,TGTGCCAGTAGTTGGTCTAGCGGCTCCTACGAGCAGTACTTC
NA,TRBV27,few,TRBJ1-2,CASTAGWGYGYTF,TGTGCCAGCACCGCAGGGTGGGGCTATGGCTACACCTTC
NA,TRBV7-9,NA,TRBJ2-7,CASSLVQGDEQYF,TGTGCCAGCAGCTTAGTGCAAGGGGACGAGCAGTACTTC
TRBD1,TRBV19,NA,TRBJ2-6,CASSTTRATGGSFSGANVLTF,TGTGCCAGTAGTACTACCAGGGCGACAGGGGGATCATTCTCTGGGGCCAACGTCCTGACTTTC
TRBD2,TRBV9,NA,TRBJ2-5,CASSGTAGAETQYF,TGTGCCAGCAGCGGAACCGCGGGAGCAGAGACCCAGTACTTC
TRBD2,TRBV24-1,NA,TRBJ2-1,CATSGSGRGNEQFF,TGTGCCACCAGTGGGAGCGGGAGGGGAAATGAGCAGTTCTTC
NA,TRBV18,NA,TRBJ1-1,CASSPPTGGVEAFF,TGTGCCAGCTCACCACCAACGGGGGGGGTTGAAGCTTTCTTT
NA,TRBV25-1,NA,TRBJ1-4,CASSEQGREKLFF,TGTGCCAGCAGTGAACAGGGGAGAGAAAAACTGTTTTTT
NA,TRBV5-1,NA,TRBJ2-7,CASSLPGTFYEQYF,TGCGCCAGCAGCTTACCTGGGACTTTCTACGAGCAGTACTTC
TRBD2,TRBV28,NA,TRBJ2-1,CASSLSGRFNEQFF,TGTGCCAGCAGTTTAAGCGGGAGGTTTAATGAGCAGTTCTTC
NA,TRBV6-6,NA,TRBJ1-3,CASSYGRGATGNTIYF,TGTGCCAGCAGTTACGGAAGGGGCGCTACTGGAAACACCATATATTTT
TRBD1,TRBV15,NA,TRBJ1-2,CATSRGGTANYGYTF,TGTGCCACCAGCAGAGGTGGGACAGCCAACTATGGCTACACCTTC
NA,TRBV2,NA,TRBJ2-3,CASSELFSDTQYF,TGTGCCAGCAGTGAATTATTCTCGGATACGCAGTATTTT
NA,TRBV9,NA,TRBJ1-4,CASSVGGQYNEKLFF,TGTGCCAGCAGCGTAGGAGGACAGTATAATGAAAAACTGTTTTTT
NA,TRBV12-3/TRBV12-4,NA,TRBJ1-2,CASSLGGRFYTF,TGTGCCAGCAGTCTTGGAGGCAGGTTCTACACCTTC
NA,TRBV30,NA,TRBJ1-2,CAYESRGYGYTF,TGTGCCTACGAAAGTAGGGGATATGGCTACACCTTC
NA,TRBV7-2,NA,TRBJ1-5,CASRKTGLGNQPQHF,TGTGCCAGCAGAAAAACAGGGTTGGGCAATCAGCCCCAGCATTTT
TRBD1,TRBV19,NA,TRBJ1-4,CASRPSTGLGEKLFF,TGTGCCAGTAGGCCTTCGACAGGGTTGGGAGAAAAACTGTTTTTT
TRBD1,TRBV7-6,NA,TRBJ2-7,CASSFGQAYEQYF,TGTGCCAGCAGCTTCGGACAGGCCTACGAGCAGTACTTC
NA,TRBV5-1,NA,TRBJ1-2,CASSFGQGNYGYTF,TGCGCCAGCAGCTTCGGGCAGGGGAACTATGGCTACACCTTC
TRBD1,TRBV6-1,NA,TRBJ1-1,CASSEGGRGHTEAFF,TGTGCCAGCAGTGAAGGGGGCAGGGGGCACACTGAAGCTTTCTTT
NA,TRBV14,NA,TRBJ2-7,CASSPGRGAPYEQYF,TGTGCCAGCAGCCCGGGACGGGGGGCCCCCTACGAGCAGTACTTC
NA,TRBV27,NA,TRBJ1-4,CASKPVATNEKLFF,TGTGCCAGCAAGCCGGTTGCAACTAATGAAAAACTGTTTTTT
NA,TRBV5-1,once,TRBJ1-3,CASLPGYIRGNTIYF,TGCGCCAGCCTCCCGGGGTACATCCGAGGAAACACCATATATTTT
NA,TRBV4-3,NA,TRBJ2-7,CASSRDNSYEQYF,TGCGCCAGCAGCCGGGACAACTCCTACGAGCAGTACTTC
NA,TRBV21-1,NA,TRBJ1-2,CASRASPGRGYGYTF,TGTGCCAGCAGAGCGAGTCCGGGTAGAGGCTATGGCTACACCTTC
NA,TRBV29-1,NA,TRBJ2-1,CSVGRDSSDEQFF,TGCAGCGTTGGCCGGGACTCCTCCGATGAGCAGTTCTTC
TRBD1,TRBV4-3,NA,TRBJ2-3,CASSQVDRDTDTQYF,TGCGCCAGCAGCCAAGTGGACAGGGATACAGATACGCAGTATTTT
NA,TRBV3-1/TRBV3-2,NA,TRBJ1-2,CASSQDAAVFYGYTF,TGTGCCAGCAGCCAAGATGCGGCAGTTTTCTATGGCTACACCTTC
NA,TRBV6-5,NA,TRBJ1-2,CASRDRVNYGYTF,TGTGCCAGCAGGGACAGAGTTAACTATGGCTACACCTTC
TRBD1,TRBV5-1,NA,TRBJ2-1,CASSPGTVGWNEQFF,TGCGCCAGCAGCCCGGGGACAGTGGGCTGGAATGAGCAGTTCTTC
TRBD1,TRBV7-9,many,TRBJ1-1,CASSSKDRGLGTEAFF,TGTGCCAGCAGCTCAAAGGACAGGGGGCTTGGCACTGAAGCTTTCTTT
NA,TRBV5-1,NA,TRBJ2-5,CASSPTGETQYF,TGCGCCAGCAGCCCCACCGGGGAGACCCAGTACTTC
NA,TRBV29-1,NA,TRBJ1-3,CSGEYGGNTIYF,TGCAGCGGAGAATACGGGGGAAACACCATATATTTT
TRBD1,TRBV19,NA,TRBJ2-2,CASSTTGARIAGELFF,TGTGCCAGTAGTACCACAGGGGCCCGGATTGCCGGGGAGCTGTTTTTT
NA,TRBV28,NA,TRBJ1-5,CASSLSGQGINQPQHF,TGTGCCAGCAGTTTATCCGGGCAGGGTATTAATCAGCCCCAGCATTTT
TRBD1,TRBV2,NA,TRBJ1-2,CASAGTGGWRGYTF,TGTGCCAGCGCCGGGACAGGGGGCTGGCGGGGCTACACCTTC
NA,TRBV5-6,NA,TRBJ2-7,CASSVIDTPYEQYF,TGTGCCAGCAGCGTGATAGACACACCCTACGAGCAGTACTTC
NA,TRBV7-8,NA,TRBJ2-7,CASSPEGEGAPPDYEQYF,TGTGCCAGCAGCCCCGAGGGGGAAGGGGCCCCGCCGGACTACGAGCAGTACTTC